This T cell receptor (beta chain) is drawn from a study of T cell repertoires in ileal Crohn's disease. The study's findings and limits: Sorted CD8 T cells held more high-frequency clones than CD4. Clonality above 26.8% at surgery always came with endoscopic recurrence. The median delay to postoperative endoscopy was approximately seven months.

Profiled with immunoSEQ multiplex PCR; TCRdb holds only in-frame clones, not every one. This table holds a few thousand clones, around 86% found once. Time point described: neoterminal ileum biopsy at postoperative endoscopy, about 6 months after surgery. V shed 5 bases and J 4 bases; nucleotides not matched to a gene: 9. This CDR3 is 16 amino acids long. Germline CDR1 reads SGHVS; CDR2 reads FNYEAQ. In the case of this clone: The antigen remains undetermined.

This TCR was recovered from an adult with Crohn's disease. The sequenced sample consisted of ileal tissue. J is TRBJ2-1 and V is TRBV7-6, with 9 positions matching TRBD2. The CDR3: CASSAQASGVYNEQFF. The DNA for the CDR3 is TGTGCCAGCAGCGCGCAGGCTAGCGGGGTTTACAATGAGCAGTTCTTC.